Sequencing of this TCR beta chain was carried out in a study of blood T cell repertoires in COVID-19. Study-wide background: Sample material is recorded as cDNA or gDNA derived from T cells, B-cell-depleted T cells, or PBMCs.

The assay was immunoSEQ multiplex PCR, and TCRdb's table has in-frame clones only and misses some. The table shows about 150,000 clones, with about 80% occurring only once. This CDR3 contains 15 residues. Between the trimmed V and J ends, which lost 0 bases and 6 bases, there was a span of 13 bases. Germline CDR1 reads SGHTS; CDR2 reads YDEGEE. The material sequenced was peripheral blood. This chain connects TRBV5-8 to TRBJ1-5; D uncertain. This TCR came from a woman aged 55-69 years with COVID-19, enrolled during active disease. The CDR3 spells CASSLGTAAGQPQHF. The CDR3 bases are TGTGCCAGCAGCTTGGGCACAGCTGCAGGTCAGCCCCAGCATTTT.